This T cell receptor (beta chain) was recorded in a study of shared clonotypes between healthy human individuals (dated by TCRdb to the early 2020s). Study-wide context: A couple of women and a few men aged 18 to 49 years were included in the cohort. To estimate repertoire size and how much clonotype sharing occurs between individuals, the study deeply sequenced the blood TCR repertoires of a handful of healthy adults. Leukapheresis yielded between about 0.9 and 9 billion PBMCs per donor. To increase sequencing depth and limit assay-specific biases, TCR repertoire library preparation and sequencing were carried out by different laboratories using diverse techniques. The research as a whole found: Because the study included only a small number of donors, the genetic and exposure-history diversity represented was limited. Sampling was restricted to blood, and TCR repertoires in tissues likely differ from the TCR repertoires found in blood. Pairwise subsampling indicated that sequencing depth was expected to affect the degree of clonotype sharing among donors.

The CDR3 has 16 amino acids, counting the end cysteine and phenylalanine. Here the CDR3 DNA is all that survives: 48 bases in frame from base 1. The germline V gene provides CDR1 SNHLY and CDR2 FYNNEI. At the junction V is shortened by 4 bases and J by 4 bases; bases outside the gene matches: 12. This clone was seen just once. It lacks a known antigen. The record has no base qualities; no much larger clone is one base away. TCR CDR3 regions were amplified from genomic DNA by multiplex PCR using the deep immunoSEQ assay. For each cell subset, the extracted genomic DNA was distributed evenly across all wells of several immunoSEQ 96-well plates, and each plate served as one replicate. Each replicate PCR for unsorted PBMC received roughly 300 ng genomic DNA, equal to around 30,000 T cell genomes. Ten immunoSEQ deep assay plates were used to sequence the unsorted PBMC genomic DNA. Purified libraries were measured with a Qubit 3.0 fluorometer, size-checked on a Bioanalyzer 2100, and measured again with the KAPA Library Quantification kit. Each immunoSEQ 96-well plate was sequenced on its own single-read 150-cycle Illumina NextSeq 550 flow cell. The study's own analysis went as follows. The immunoSEQ output contained only junctional sequences without quality scores, so filtering could not match that applied to full-length reads. To assign V/J genes and CDR3, sequences were annotated against IMGT germline references using PyIR, a Python wrapper for IgBLAST v1.9. Reads were removed for weak V/J assignments (E-value above 1e-6), missing CDR3, stop codons, out-of-frame junctions, or ambiguous translated residues. V3J clonotypes were defined as sequences sharing an identical inferred V gene, J gene, and CDR3 amino acid sequence. Percentage overlap between repertoires was calculated by dividing the number of shared unique clonotypes by the size of the smaller repertoire. RTK rarefaction, the Chao1 estimator, and Recon v2.1 estimates of unobserved clonotypes were used to assess repertoire richness. In TCRdb, the immuneACCESS table is reduced to in-frame sequences with V and J assigned. These tables do not hold every clone; where another copy was compared, an unresolved V gene accounts for under half, and the others remain unexplained. V and J calls and clone size are copied from that table; D and trimming were computed from the DNA. The sample has some 470,000 clones on record, 76% of them singletons. Over 10% of the sample comes from the top ten.

Donors were healthy HIV-negative adults with no recently reported acute infections or vaccinations. Every donor was a Caucasian adult living in Nashville, Tennessee, USA. For unsorted samples, around 90 million PBMCs were counted, and genomic DNA was extracted using the QIAamp DNA Blood Mini kit. Blood was collected by leukapheresis, and PBMCs were isolated by Ficoll-Histopaque density gradient centrifugation and then cryopreserved in liquid nitrogen vapor phase. The sample taken for sequencing was PBMCs. The receptor was derived from a woman aged 40-49 years in good health. Some clones in this sample may be carry-over from other donors' samples. This sequence uses TRBV2 and TRBJ2-5, and 7 junction bases match TRBD2. The CDR3 loop reads CASSAGSGPSPETQYF. The nucleotide sequence reads TGTGCCAGCAGTGCAGGTAGCGGGCCCTCCCCAGAGACCCAGTACTTC.